A selection of T cell receptor beta chains follows, all from one sample in a study of CD4 T cells in relation to SARS-CoV-2 and coronaviruses. Produced via immunoSEQ multiplex PCR; TCRdb's table is partial and in-frame only. The table has about 29,000 clones, around 76% seen once. The antigens for these receptors are not known. Material: CD4+ T cells from PBMCs, cultured in vitro. The receptors stem from a human donor in good health. Both conserved end residues are part of each CDR3. The D gene is left open where the match is weak. The size of a clone is reported for some rows only, either as once, few or many, or as a class for expanded clones.

size	V	J	D	CDR3	DNA
NA	TRBV7-2	TRBJ2-1	TRBD2	CASSSRTSGRNNEQFF	TGTGCCAGCAGCTCCCGGACTAGCGGGAGAAACAATGAGCAGTTCTTC
NA	TRBV4-3	TRBJ1-3	NA	CASSPNRLNTIYF	TGCGCCAGCAGTCCTAACCGACTGAACACCATATATTTT
NA	TRBV9	TRBJ2-5	NA	CASSARAGGGSKTQYF	TGTGCCAGCAGCGCTCGAGCGGGTGGCGGTTCAAAGACCCAGTACTTC
once	TRBV6-2/TRBV6-3	TRBJ1-6	NA	CASSYGTIGSPLHF	TGTGCCAGCAGTTACGGGACAATTGGGTCACCCCTCCACTTT
NA	TRBV12-3/TRBV12-4	TRBJ1-6	NA	CASSLPHSPLHF	TGTGCCAGCAGTTTACCCCATTCACCCCTCCACTTT
NA	TRBV7-9	TRBJ1-1	NA	CASSSPPPLTGTNTEAFF	TGTGCCAGCAGCTCCCCACCACCTCTGACAGGCACGAACACTGAAGCTTTCTTT
NA	TRBV20-1	TRBJ2-5	NA	CSAIIQETQYF	TGCAGTGCAATAATACAAGAGACCCAGTACTTC
NA	TRBV20-1	TRBJ2-7	NA	CALDSSYEQYF	TGCGCCTTGGATAGCTCCTACGAGCAGTACTTC
NA	TRBV3-1/TRBV3-2	TRBJ2-5	NA	CASSQDPGGWETQYF	TGTGCCAGCAGCCAAGATCCTGGGGGCTGGGAGACCCAGTACTTC
NA	TRBV4-3	TRBJ2-7	TRBD1	CASSRRTGLNYEQYF	TGCGCCAGCAGCCGAAGGACAGGGCTAAACTACGAGCAGTACTTC
NA	TRBV7-8	TRBJ2-5	NA	CASSSPGDQETQYF	TGTGCCAGCAGCTCCCCGGGGGACCAAGAGACCCAGTACTTC
NA	TRBV7-2	TRBJ1-2	NA	CASSIGQGEYGYTF	TGTGCCAGCAGCATTGGACAAGGCGAGTATGGCTACACCTTC
NA	TRBV29-1	TRBJ1-1	NA	CSTLRGAKGAFF	TGCAGCACTCTCCGGGGCGCCAAGGGAGCTTTCTTT
NA	TRBV6-2/TRBV6-3	TRBJ1-1	NA	CASSYEVNTEAFF	TGTGCCAGCAGTTACGAAGTGAACACTGAAGCTTTCTTT
NA	TRBV6-5	TRBJ1-1	NA	CASSYWGGDTEAFF	TGTGCCAGCAGTTACTGGGGTGGGGACACTGAAGCTTTCTTT
NA	TRBV7-2	TRBJ2-2	NA	CASSVRTSGELFF	TGTGCCAGCAGCGTTAGGACCTCCGGGGAGCTGTTTTTT
NA	TRBV19	TRBJ2-7	TRBD1	CASSIGQVSREQYF	TGTGCCAGTAGTATCGGACAGGTTTCGAGGGAGCAGTACTTC
NA	TRBV4-2	TRBJ2-5	TRBD2	CASSQDSRAGGAKETQYF	TGTGCCAGCAGCCAAGATAGCAGGGCGGGAGGGGCTAAAGAGACCCAGTACTTC
once	TRBV11-2	TRBJ2-1	TRBD2	CASSFLSGTRRNEQFF	TGTGCCAGCAGCTTCCTGTCGGGGACTAGGCGAAATGAGCAGTTCTTC
NA	TRBV11-2	TRBJ2-7	TRBD2	CASSRGVYEQYF	TGTGCCAGCAGTCGGGGGGTCTACGAGCAGTACTTC
NA	TRBV11-2	TRBJ2-1	NA	CASSLDSGSEGMGNNEQFF	TGTGCCAGCAGCTTAGATTCGGGTTCGGAGGGAATGGGGAACAATGAGCAGTTCTTC
NA	TRBV10-3	TRBJ2-3	TRBD2	CAISKTSGVSTDTQYF	TGTGCCATCAGTAAAACTAGCGGGGTCAGCACAGATACGCAGTATTTT
once	TRBV6-5	TRBJ1-2	NA	CASSVTDISGYTF	TGTGCCAGCAGCGTTACGGACATTTCTGGCTACACCTTC
NA	TRBV6-5	TRBJ2-5	NA	CASSYTEETQYF	TGTGCCAGCAGCTACACTGAAGAGACCCAGTACTTC
NA	TRBV7-8	TRBJ2-3	TRBD2	CASSSSTGGVGSDTQYF	TGTGCCAGCAGCTCCTCCACGGGGGGGGTGGGGTCGGATACGCAGTATTTT
NA	TRBV11-3	TRBJ2-1	NA	CASSRDPRGDEQFF	TGTGCCAGCAGCCGGGACCCCCGAGGGGATGAGCAGTTCTTC
NA	TRBV12-3/TRBV12-4	TRBJ2-5	NA	CASSFEGVETQYF	TGTGCCAGCAGTTTCGAAGGTGTAGAGACCCAGTACTTC